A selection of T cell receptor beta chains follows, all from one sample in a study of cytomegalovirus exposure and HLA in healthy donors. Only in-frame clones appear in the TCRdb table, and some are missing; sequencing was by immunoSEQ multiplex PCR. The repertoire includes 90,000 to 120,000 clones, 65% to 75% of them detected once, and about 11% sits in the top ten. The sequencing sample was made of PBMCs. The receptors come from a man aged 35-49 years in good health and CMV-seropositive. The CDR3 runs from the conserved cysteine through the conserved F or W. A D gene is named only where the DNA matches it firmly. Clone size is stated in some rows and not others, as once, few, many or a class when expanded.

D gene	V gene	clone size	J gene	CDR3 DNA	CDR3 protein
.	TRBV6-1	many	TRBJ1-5	TGTGCCAGCAGTGAAGCAGGGGGAGCTCAGCCCCAGCATTTT	CASSEAGGAQPQHF
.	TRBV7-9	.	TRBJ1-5	TGTGCCAGCAGCTTGCCGTGGGGAGACCAGCCCCAGCATTTT	CASSLPWGDQPQHF
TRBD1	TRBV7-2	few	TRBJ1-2	TGTGCCAGCAGCAAAGGGACCCAGGGGGTGCATGGCTACACCTTC	CASSKGTQGVHGYTF
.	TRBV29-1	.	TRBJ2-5	TGCAGCGCCGCTAGTCGAGCCCATCAAGAGACCCAGTACTTC	CSAASRAHQETQYF
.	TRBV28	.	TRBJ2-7	TGTGCCAGCAGCCTAGGGGGGGCCGAGCAGTACTTC	CASSLGGAEQYF
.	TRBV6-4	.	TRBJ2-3	TGTGCCAGCAGCCAAAGCGGTAGCACAGATACGCAGTATTTT	CASSQSGSTDTQYF
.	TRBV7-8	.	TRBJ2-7	TGTGCCAGCAGCTCCCGGGACTCTTCCTACGAGCAGTACTTC	CASSSRDSSYEQYF
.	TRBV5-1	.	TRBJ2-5	TGCGCCAGCAGCTTGGTAGGCCTAGCAAAAGAGACCCAGTACTTC	CASSLVGLAKETQYF
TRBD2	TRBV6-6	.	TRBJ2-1	TGTGCCAGCAGTCTACTAGCGGGATCCTACAATGAGCAGTTCTTC	CASSLLAGSYNEQFF
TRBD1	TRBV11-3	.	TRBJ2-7	TGTGCCAGCAGCTTCTCGACAGGGGACTACGAGCAGTACTTC	CASSFSTGDYEQYF
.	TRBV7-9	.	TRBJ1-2	TGTGCCAGCATCTCTCGGACACCGATTTCTAACTATGGCTACACCTTC	CASISRTPISNYGYTF
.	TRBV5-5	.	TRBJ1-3	TGTGCCAGCAGCTTGGAGCCGACGGCTAGCAACACCATATATTTT	CASSLEPTASNTIYF
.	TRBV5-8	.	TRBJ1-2	TGTGCCAGCAGCTTGGGCAGAAACTATGGCTACACCTTC	CASSLGRNYGYTF
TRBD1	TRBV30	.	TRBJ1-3	TGTGCCTGCTTACCCATGGACAGGGTATATTTT	CACLPMDRVYF